This T cell receptor beta chain was sequenced for a study of cytomegalovirus exposure and HLA in healthy donors. Broader study findings: In an earlier analysis, most TCR beta V segments were productive about 87% or about 30% of the time. HLA alleles showed associations with roughly 17,000 TCR beta sequences in a later analysis, at a 0.05 false discovery rate. It was assumed in the presence/absence analyses that sequencing depth was roughly uniform across donors.

The CDR3 loop spans 13 amino acids. CDR1 and CDR2 from the germline V gene are MNHEY and SVGAGI. In the case of this clone: Its target is not known.

The study ran its PCR with 60 Vbeta and 13 Jbeta primers. Data came from immunoSEQ multiplex PCR; TCRdb stores just in-frame clones and leaves some out. The sample has some 200,000 clones, around four fifths seen once. This chain uses TRBV6-5 with TRBJ2-5; D is perhaps TRBD1 (5 bases). Gene TRBJ2-7 matches the end of the DNA better, so the J call may be wrong. The sample taken for sequencing was PBMCs. This TCR derives from a woman aged 18-35 years in good health and CMV-seronegative. CDR3 bases: TGTGCCAGCAGCCCCCAGGGTCTGGGCGAGCAGTACTTC. Encoded protein: CASSPQGLGEQYF.